Presented here are 21 T cell receptor beta chains from one specimen sequenced in a study of cytomegalovirus exposure and HLA in healthy donors. Amplification used 60 Vbeta primers and 13 Jbeta primers. Assay: immunoSEQ multiplex PCR; the TCRdb copy retains only in-frame clones and omits some. The sample gives approximately 150,000 clones, approximately 80% of which show up once; approximately 3% is in the top ten. The sequenced sample consisted of PBMCs. These receptors came from a male donor in good health and CMV-seronegative.

The chain combines TRBV5-1 with TRBJ1-2; D unclear. From germline, CDR1 is SGHRS and CDR2 YFSETQ. Trimming stripped 0 bases from V and 0 bases from J, with 9 bases between. The CDR3 is made up of 15 amino acids. CDR3 nucleotide sequence: TGCGCCAGCAGCTTGGATCCAACTTCTAACTATGGCTACACCTTC. Its protein product is CASSLDPTSNYGYTF.

The chain recombines TRBV30 with TRBJ2-5, with a weak D call TRBD2 (5 bases). This CDR3 has 13 residues. Trimming removed 1 base at V and 5 bases at J, with 11 bases between. Looked up from germline, CDR1 is GTSNPN and CDR2 is SVGIG (reference sequence). The CDR3 reads CAWSGGLKETQYF. CDR3 bases: TGTGCCTGGAGTGGCGGACTGAAGGAGACCCAGTACTTC.

The chain couples TRBV5-1 to TRBJ2-3; 12 positions agree with TRBD1. Germline loops: CDR1 SGHRS, CDR2 YFSETQ. V dropped 4 bases and J dropped 5; count of bases not matched to a gene: 5. There are 15 residues in the CDR3. The CDR3 protein is CASSSRDRGLDTQYF. In DNA, the CDR3 is TGCGCCAGCAGCAGCCGGGACAGGGGGCTAGATACGCAGTATTTT.

The chain is built from TRBV7-2 and TRBJ2-3; 7 nucleotides match TRBD1. V was pared by 4 bases and J by 4 bases, with 8 bases of the junction left unmatched. This CDR3 contains 15 residues. The germline V gene encodes CDR1 SGHTA and CDR2 FQGNSA. CDR3 protein: CASSSVGTAPDTQYF. DNA of the CDR3: TGTGCCAGCAGCTCAGTGGGGACAGCCCCAGATACGCAGTATTTT.

The V call is TRBV19, the J call TRBJ1-5, with a tentative D call TRBD1 (6 bases). This CDR3 has 17 amino acids. CDR1 LNHDA and CDR2 SQIVND come from the germline V gene (reference sequence). Trimming cost V 6 bases and J 2 bases, with 20 bases left between them. CDR3 sequence (DNA): TGTGCCAGTAGGCCTTGGGGGGGGGCTACTGGCAATCAGCCCCAGCATTTT. Translated: CASRPWGGATGNQPQHF.

This clone was seen once. CDR3 residues: CASSSVAGSNEQYF. In DNA form, the CDR3 reads TGTGCCAGCAGCTCCGTAGCGGGATCCAACGAGCAGTACTTC. This rearrangement joins TRBV5-5 to TRBJ2-7, with TRBD2 matching 8 bases. The CDR3 runs to 14 residues. Per the germline V gene, CDR1 is SGHKS and CDR2 is YYEKEE (reference sequence). J was trimmed by 5 bases and V by 3 bases; bases with no gene match: 7.

CDR3 sequence reads: CASSPGDRVVYEQYF. CDR3 sequence (DNA): TGTGCCAGCTCACCAGGAGACAGGGTCGTATACGAGCAGTACTTC. V and J are TRBV18 and TRBJ2-7; 7 bases agree with TRBD1. The germline CDR1 and CDR2 sequences are KGHSH and LQKENI. The CDR3 is 15 amino acids. With V trimmed by 2 bases and J by 4 bases, 8 bases remained unmatched.

This chain connects TRBV7-2 to TRBJ1-2; weak D call: TRBD1 (6 bases). This CDR3 is built from 15 residues. Germline CDR1 reads SGHTA; CDR2 reads FQGNSA. V was cut by 5 bases and J by 5 bases, with 18 bases left in between. CDR3 residues: CASSLNRQELYGYTF. In DNA form, the CDR3 reads TGTGCCAGCAGCCTAAACCGACAGGAGTTGTATGGCTACACCTTC.

This sequence joins TRBV2 and TRBJ2-1; 7 bases fit TRBD1. Germline loops: CDR1 SNHLY, CDR2 FYNNEI. The CDR3 is made up of 14 amino acids. The V and J ends lost 5 bases and 7 bases, in that order; junction bases with no gene match: 8. CDR3 sequence reads: CASSLQGPLNEQFF. CDR3 in DNA: TGTGCCAGCAGTCTACAGGGGCCGCTGAATGAGCAGTTCTTC.

The CDR3 protein is CAISNPLRDRGLQTEAFF. The CDR3 DNA sequence: TGTGCCATCAGTAACCCTCTCCGGGACAGGGGACTGCAGACTGAAGCTTTCTTT. The chain recombines TRBV10-3 with TRBJ1-1, with 10 bases fitting TRBD1. Germline V gene data show CDR1 as ENHRY and CDR2 as SYGVKD. Trimming cost V 5 bases and J 5 bases; bases outside gene matches: 17. The CDR3 extends over 18 amino acids.

The chain joins TRBV29-1 to TRBJ1-1, with 11 positions matching TRBD1. The CDR3 contains 12 residues. The trim removed 6 bases at V and 5 bases at J, leaving 2 bases unmatched. Germline assignment: CDR1 SQVTM and CDR2 ANQGSEA. The CDR3 reads CSVDRGLTEAFF. The CDR3 DNA is TGCAGCGTGGACAGGGGGCTGACTGAAGCTTTCTTT.

The chain has TRBV7-2 and TRBJ2-6, with a possible D match to TRBD2 (5 bases). Looked up from germline, CDR1 is SGHTA and CDR2 is FQGNSA. The length of the CDR3 is 16 residues. The V and J ends lost 2 bases and 2 bases respectively, with 10 bases between them. CDR3 nucleotide sequence: TGTGCCAGCAGCTTAACATCCGGGGCTGGGGCCAACGTCCTGACTTTC. It translates to CASSLTSGAGANVLTF.

The chain links TRBV11-2 to TRBJ2-1, with D possibly TRBD2 on 6 matching bases. The CDR3 is 15 amino acids. V lost 1 base and J 4 bases, leaving 11 bases between the germline ends. The germline V gene has CDR1 SGHAT and CDR2 FQNNGV. CDR3 nucleotides: TGTGCCAGCAGCTTAGCGGGAGACTTGTACAATGAGCAGTTCTTC. This encodes CASSLAGDLYNEQFF.

The chain couples TRBV4-1 to TRBJ2-1; TRBD2 matches 13 bases. J gave up 7 bases and V 5 bases, and 8 bases lay outside the gene matches. CDR1 MGHRA and CDR2 YSYEKL come from the germline V gene. The CDR3 runs 16 residues. As DNA, the CDR3 is TGCGCCAGCAGCTCCGGACTAGCGGGAGTTCGGAATGAGCAGTTCTTC. This codes for CASSSGLAGVRNEQFF.

The chain uses TRBV19 and TRBJ2-5; D gene uncertain. Per germline, CDR1 LNHDA and CDR2 SQIVND (reference sequence). The CDR3 is made up of 13 amino acids. V gave up 4 bases and J gave up 0 bases, with 6 bases separating them. CDR3 bases: TGTGCCAGTAGTACCTCGGACCAAGAGACCCAGTACTTC. Amino acids: CASSTSDQETQYF.

The V call is TRBV7-9, the J call TRBJ2-1, with 13 bases lining up with TRBD2. The V gene end was trimmed by 2 bases and the J gene end by 8 bases; junction bases not matched to a gene: 6. Germline assignment: CDR1 SEHNR and CDR2 FQNEAQ (reference sequence). The CDR3 covers 16 residues. The CDR3 sequence: CASSLSRTSGSDEQFF. CDR3 DNA: TGTGCCAGCAGCTTATCGAGGACTAGCGGGAGTGATGAGCAGTTCTTC.

Points on this clone: An end of the junction does not agree with germline; a read error may underlie this. The V call is TRBV7-7, the J call TRBJ2-1; 9 positions match TRBD1. Germline-derived CDR1 and CDR2 are SSHAT and FNYEAQ (reference sequence). This CDR3 is 15 amino acids long. CDR3 protein: CASSLWGGQGNEQFF. The CDR3 DNA sequence: TGTGCTAGCAGCTTATGGGGCGGACAGGGGAATGAGCAGTTCTTC.

The rearrangement uses TRBV5-1 and TRBJ2-5, with 11 bases aligning to TRBD2. The CDR3 runs 19 residues. Germline V gene sequence: CDR1 SGHRS, CDR2 YFSETQ. Germline trimming cut 4 bases from V and 0 bases from J; bases unmatched to any gene: 14. CDR3: CASSRGSGTSGTHQETQYF. CDR3 in DNA: TGCGCCAGCAGCCGGGGATCCGGGACTAGCGGTACACACCAAGAGACCCAGTACTTC.

The rearrangement uses TRBV7-2 and TRBJ2-5, with 11 positions matching TRBD1. The CDR3 is 16 amino acids. J lost 5 bases, V lost 5 bases, and 10 bases had no gene match. Germline values: CDR1 SGHTA, CDR2 FQGNSA. CDR3 sequence reads: CASSGFGTGGMETQYF. The CDR3, as DNA: TGTGCCAGCAGCGGATTCGGGACAGGGGGAATGGAGACCCAGTACTTC.

This clone appeared a few times. The chain uses TRBV19 and TRBJ2-7, with 9 bases lining up with TRBD1. This CDR3 region has 15 residues. V shed 4 bases and J 0 bases; nucleotides not matched to a gene: 4. Germline V gene data show CDR1 as LNHDA and CDR2 as SQIVND (reference sequence). The CDR3 sequence is CASSTPGQGSYEQYF. The DNA of the CDR3 is TGTGCCAGTAGTACCCCGGGACAGGGCTCCTACGAGCAGTACTTC.

The gene calls are TRBV5-8 and TRBJ1-2; D perhaps matches TRBD1 (5 bases). The CDR3 sequence is 16 residues long. Trimming cost V 2 bases and J 0 bases, with 14 bases left between them. Germline V lookup: CDR1 SGHTS, CDR2 YDEGEE. For the CDR3, the DNA is TGTGCCAGCAGCTTTTTCCAGGGAACAGCTAACTATGGCTACACCTTC. This gives the protein CASSFFQGTANYGYTF.